This is a list of T cell receptor beta chains from one sample in a study of blood T cell repertoires in COVID-19. Clones were sequenced by immunoSEQ multiplex PCR, and TCRdb holds only the in-frame ones, with some missing. Seen here are about 44,000 clones, approximately 88% observed once, and the top ten hold approximately 1.4%. Sequenced input: peripheral blood. All receptors derive from a woman aged 40 to 50 with acute or convalescent COVID-19. Each CDR3 is given with its conserved first and last residue. D genes are given only for firm matches. Expanded clones get a size class; other rows say once, few or many, or leave the size out.

J	V	size	D	CDR3	DNA
TRBJ2-4	TRBV4-2	.	TRBD2	CASSQGGLAGENIQYF	TGTGCCAGCAGCCAAGGGGGACTAGCGGGAGAAAACATTCAGTACTTC
TRBJ1-1	TRBV5-4	.	TRBD1	CASSRETGGDEAFF	TGTGCCAGCAGCCGGGAGACAGGGGGTGATGAAGCTTTCTTT
TRBJ2-7	TRBV18	.	TRBD2	CASSGGSHEQYF	TGTGCCAGCTCCGGGGGGAGTCACGAGCAGTACTTC
TRBJ1-1	TRBV19	.	.	CASSSRTENTEAFF	TGTGCCAGTAGTAGCCGGACAGAGAACACTGAAGCTTTCTTT
TRBJ1-1	TRBV4-3	.	TRBD1	CASSQFRTGITEAFF	TGCGCCAGCAGCCAGTTCCGGACAGGGATCACTGAAGCTTTCTTT
TRBJ1-1	TRBV12-5	.	.	CASGRSRANTEAFF	TGTGCTAGTGGCCGCTCGAGGGCCAACACTGAAGCTTTCTTT
TRBJ2-7	TRBV6-6	.	TRBD2	CASSRPGTSGSYEQYF	TGTGCCAGCAGTAGACCCGGGACTAGCGGGAGCTACGAGCAGTACTTC
TRBJ1-4	TRBV11-2	.	.	CASSLDASATNEKLFF	TGTGCCAGCAGCTTAGACGCATCAGCAACTAATGAAAAACTGTTTTTT
TRBJ2-7	TRBV19	.	.	CASSSWSSYEQYF	TGTGCCAGTAGTTCCTGGAGCTCCTACGAGCAGTACTTC
TRBJ1-2	TRBV5-5	few	.	CASSITPATDYYGYTF	TGTGCCAGCAGCATCACCCCGGCGACAGACTACTATGGCTACACCTTC
TRBJ1-5	TRBV3-1/TRBV3-2	.	TRBD1	CASSQGRGPQPQHF	TGTGCCAGCAGCCAGGGCAGGGGGCCTCAGCCCCAGCATTTT
TRBJ1-5	TRBV19	.	TRBD1	CASSGQGGGQPQHF	TGTGCCAGTTCGGGACAGGGCGGCGGTCAGCCCCAGCATTTT
TRBJ2-7	TRBV5-1	.	TRBD1	CASSFGTGTGLIYEQYF	TGCGCCAGCAGCTTCGGAACCGGGACAGGGCTCATCTACGAGCAGTACTTC
TRBJ2-7	TRBV4-1	.	.	CASSQEWGGYEQYF	TGCGCCAGCAGCCAAGAATGGGGCGGCTACGAGCAGTACTTC
TRBJ2-5	TRBV7-2	.	.	CASSLLGAMNQETQYF	TGTGCCAGCAGCTTACTGGGGGCGATGAACCAAGAGACCCAGTACTTC
TRBJ1-4	TRBV10-3	once	.	CAISESGGEKLFF	TGTGCCATCAGTGAGTCAGGCGGTGAAAAACTGTTTTTT
TRBJ2-3	TRBV5-1	.	TRBD2	CASSLTGTSGSTDTQYF	TGCGCCAGCAGCTTGACCGGGACTAGCGGTAGCACAGATACGCAGTATTTT
TRBJ1-2	TRBV29-1	.	TRBD1	CSVGPGTGVWGYTF	TGCAGCGTTGGACCCGGGACAGGGGTATGGGGCTACACCTTC
TRBJ2-7	TRBV29-1	.	TRBD1	CSVEGQGREQYF	TGCAGCGTCGAGGGACAGGGGCGCGAGCAGTACTTC
TRBJ1-5	TRBV5-1	.	.	CASSWGGGDNQPQHF	TGCGCCAGCAGCTGGGGCGGGGGGGACAATCAGCCCCAGCATTTT
TRBJ2-7	TRBV27	.	TRBD1	CASSMDYTGDAYEQYF	TGTGCCAGCAGCATGGATTATACAGGGGATGCCTACGAGCAGTACTTC
TRBJ1-1	TRBV25-1	.	.	CASIEGQGTLNTEAFF	TGTGCCAGCATAGAGGGGCAGGGGACCCTGAACACTGAAGCTTTCTTT
TRBJ2-7	TRBV27	.	TRBD2	CASRKTGTSAPYEQYF	TGTGCCAGCAGGAAAACCGGGACTAGCGCGCCCTACGAGCAGTACTTC
TRBJ2-2	TRBV7-9	.	TRBD1	CASSLGTGGNTGELFF	TGTGCCAGCAGCTTAGGGACAGGGGGAAACACCGGGGAGCTGTTTTTT
TRBJ1-6	TRBV7-9	.	.	CASSFTGTLDNSPLHF	TGTGCCAGCAGCTTCACCGGGACACTAGATAATTCACCCCTCCACTTT
TRBJ2-1	TRBV7-6	.	TRBD1	CASSLSTGTGSTNEFF	TGTGCCAGCAGCTTAAGTACCGGGACAGGGTCCACGAATGAGTTCTTC
TRBJ2-7	TRBV5-1	.	TRBD1	CASSLRQGLSYEQYF	TGCGCCAGCAGCTTACGACAGGGATTATCCTACGAGCAGTACTTC
TRBJ1-5	TRBV5-6	.	.	CASRNMLAGSNQPQHF	TGTGCCAGCAGGAACATGCTGGCGGGTAGCAATCAGCCCCAGCATTTT
TRBJ2-2	TRBV27	.	TRBD2	CASSSTGGGLIGELFF	TGTGCCAGCAGTTCCACGGGAGGGGGATTGATCGGGGAGCTGTTTTTT
TRBJ2-3	TRBV20-1	.	TRBD2	CSASAGEREDTQYF	TGCAGTGCTAGTGCGGGAGAGAGGGAAGATACGCAGTATTTT